A single sample gave rise to the 23 T cell receptor beta chains below, sequenced in a study of cytomegalovirus exposure and HLA in healthy donors. Profiled with immunoSEQ multiplex PCR; TCRdb holds only in-frame clones, not every one. The sample includes fewer than 250,000 clones, 80% to 85% of them seen just once. Sequencing was carried out using PBMCs. Every receptor here comes from a woman between 25 and 40 years old in good health and CMV-seropositive.

The gene calls are TRBV27 and TRBJ1-1; D is unresolved. V lost 5 bases and J lost 1, with 5 bases in between. Germline assignment: CDR1 MNHEY and CDR2 SMNVEV (reference sequence). This CDR3 has 12 residues. The CDR3 DNA reads TGTGCCAGCAGTGCCTCGAACACTGAAGCTTTCTTT. Amino acids: CASSASNTEAFF.

This chain links TRBV7-2 with TRBJ2-2; the D gene is possibly TRBD2 (6 bases). Germline lookup yields CDR1 SGHTA and CDR2 FQGNSA. The V and J ends lost 5 bases and 1 base respectively, with 14 bases between them. The CDR3 loop spans 16 amino acids. The CDR3 protein is CASSPHGSGNTGELFF. As DNA, the CDR3 is TGTGCCAGCAGCCCACATGGTAGCGGGAACACCGGGGAGCTGTTTTTT.

The V and J genes are TRBV11-2 and TRBJ2-1; possibly TRBD2 for D (6 bases). The CDR3 has 14 amino acids. The V and J ends lost 5 bases and 1 base respectively, with 9 bases between them. CDR1 and CDR2 from the germline V gene are SGHAT and FQNNGV. DNA for the CDR3: TGTGCCAGCAGCGAGCGGGCGTCCTACAATGAGCAGTTCTTC. It specifies CASSERASYNEQFF.

This clone was seen just once. The DNA for the CDR3 is TGTGCCAGCAGCCGGGGTGACATTCAGTACTTC. This sequence encodes CASSRGDIQYF. This sequence joins TRBV25-1 and TRBJ2-4, with D perhaps matching TRBD2 (5 bases). V was shortened by 6 bases and J by 8 bases, with 8 bases between the two germline ends. Germline-derived CDR1 and CDR2 are MGHDK and SYGVNS. This CDR3 region has 11 residues.

This chain uses TRBV19 with TRBJ2-3, with D possibly matching TRBD1 (6 bases). The CDR3 extends over 16 amino acids. Looked up from germline, CDR1 is LNHDA and CDR2 is SQIVND (reference sequence). Trimming took 2 bases from V and 2 from J, leaving 14 bases between them. DNA of the CDR3: TGTGCCAGTAGTATAACAGGGTTGGCCCTCACAGATACGCAGTATTTT. As protein: CASSITGLALTDTQYF. The full variable domain, in which reference TRBV19 and TRBJ2-3 provide the parts outside the CDR3, is DGGITQSPKYLFRKEGQNVTLSCEQNLNHDAMYWYRQDPGQGLRLIYYSQIVNDFQKGDIAEGYSVSREKKESFPLTVTSAQKNPTAFYLCASSITGLALTDTQYFGPGTRLTVL.

V and J are TRBV5-4 and TRBJ1-2; possibly TRBD1 for D (5 bases). Germline CDR1 reads SGHNT; CDR2 reads YYREEE (reference sequence). Deletions cut 4 bases from V and 6 bases from J, with 13 bases between. This CDR3 spans 13 amino acids. The chain's CDR3 is CASSRVGGDGYTF. Written as DNA, the CDR3 is TGTGCCAGCAGCCGGGTGGGGGGTGATGGCTACACCTTC.

The chain couples TRBV18 to TRBJ1-1; possibly TRBD1 for D (6 bases). CDR1 and CDR2 (germline): KGHSH, LQKENI. This CDR3 is 14 amino acids long. V dropped 2 bases and J dropped 4 bases, with 11 bases sitting between them. The CDR3 sequence is CASSPTARGTEAFF. The CDR3 region has the DNA TGTGCCAGCTCACCAACTGCCAGGGGCACTGAAGCTTTCTTT.

This clone was counted a few times. This chain uses TRBV2 with TRBJ1-1; D is unclear. The CDR3 contains 10 residues. The V gene's germline CDR1 is SNHLY and CDR2 FYNNEI. Deletions cut 7 bases from V and 6 bases from J, with 6 bases between. The CDR3 is CASNLAEAFF. The CDR3 coding sequence is TGTGCCAGCAATCTCGCTGAAGCTTTCTTT. Supplemented by reference TRBV2 and TRBJ1-1, the full variable domain reads EPEVTQTPSHQVTQMGQEVILRCVPISNHLYFYWYRQILGQKVEFLVSFYNNEISEKSEIFDDQFSVERPDGSNFTLKIRSTKLEDSAMYFCASNLAEAFFGQGTRLTVV.

V usage is TRBV6-1 and J usage is TRBJ1-2, with D perhaps TRBD1 (6 bases). The CDR3 loop spans 15 amino acids. The ends were cut back, 4 bases at V and 3 bases at J, with 15 bases in the middle. The germline gives CDR1 MNHNS, CDR2 SASEGT. This chain's CDR3 is CASSGRTDAYYGYTF. CDR3 DNA sequence: TGTGCCAGCAGTGGGAGGACAGACGCTTACTATGGCTACACCTTC.

The rearrangement uses TRBV6-6 and TRBJ1-2; no reliable D call. This CDR3 contains 15 residues. The V end lost 0 bases, the J end lost 3 bases, and 11 bases lay between the germline ends. CDR1 and CDR2 (germline): MNHNY, SVGAGI (reference sequence). CDR3 amino acids: CASSYSGSTDYGYTF. The DNA for the CDR3 is TGTGCCAGCAGTTACTCGGGCAGCACTGACTATGGCTACACCTTC.

Here the CDR3 reads CASSLSGDLGYEQYF. CDR3 in DNA: TGTGCCAGCAGTTTATCGGGGGACTTGGGCTACGAGCAGTACTTC. V is TRBV27 and J is TRBJ2-7; TRBD2 might be the D (6 bases). Germline lookup yields CDR1 MNHEY and CDR2 SMNVEV (reference sequence). The CDR3 is 15 amino acids. Trimming stripped 0 bases from V and 3 bases from J, with 12 bases between.

The V call is TRBV14, the J call TRBJ2-1, with 8 positions matching TRBD2. Germline V CDR1 and CDR2: SGHDN, FVKESK. V lost 3 bases and J lost 10; bases outside the gene matches: 8. This CDR3 contains 14 residues. The CDR3 region has the DNA TGTGCCAGCAGCCACAAAGCGGGAGCGGAGGAGCAGTTCTTC. Translated, it gives CASSHKAGAEEQFF.

The chain uses TRBV2 and TRBJ2-7; D ambiguous. Germline V gene sequence: CDR1 SNHLY, CDR2 FYNNEI. V was shortened by 4 bases and J by 0 bases, with 10 bases between the two germline ends. The CDR3 loop spans 14 amino acids. Here the CDR3 reads CASSARQSSYEQYF. In DNA, the CDR3 is TGTGCCAGCAGTGCAAGGCAGAGCTCCTACGAGCAGTACTTC.

This chain uses TRBV27 with TRBJ1-1, with 7 bases fitting TRBD1. Losses at the gene ends were 5 bases for V and 7 bases for J; bases not matched to a gene: 16. The CDR3 consists of 16 residues. Germline CDR1 is MNHEY and CDR2 is SMNVEV (reference sequence). The CDR3: CASSVYPGTATYEAFF. The CDR3 DNA sequence: TGTGCCAGCAGTGTTTACCCCGGGACAGCCACCTATGAAGCTTTCTTT.

This sequence joins TRBV9 and TRBJ1-3; D ambiguous. This CDR3 spans 14 amino acids. CDR1 and CDR2 from the germline V gene are SGDLS and YYNGEE. Trimming pared 4 bases from V and 1 base from J, leaving 9 bases between. Here the CDR3 DNA reads TGTGCCAGCAGCCAAACGACTTCTGGAAACACCATATATTTT. This sequence encodes CASSQTTSGNTIYF.

The V call is TRBV11-2, the J call TRBJ1-1; a weak D match, TRBD1 (6 bases). V lost 5 bases and J lost 0, with 19 bases in between. The CDR3 is made up of 17 amino acids. Germline loops: CDR1 SGHAT, CDR2 FQNNGV. The CDR3, as DNA: TGTGCCAGCAGCGGACACGGGGGGCAGAGATTGAACACTGAAGCTTTCTTT. It codes for CASSGHGGQRLNTEAFF.

The chain links TRBV7-9 to TRBJ2-2; D call uncertain. The germline gives CDR1 SEHNR, CDR2 FQNEAQ (reference sequence). V dropped 8 bases and J dropped 7 bases, with 17 bases sitting between them. The CDR3 is 14 amino acids. CDR3 sequence: CASRWYQSDGELFF. CDR3 coding DNA: TGTGCCAGCCGCTGGTACCAGTCTGACGGGGAGCTGTTTTTT.

The rearrangement links TRBV18 to TRBJ2-7, with D possibly matching TRBD1 (5 bases). Trimming left V 3 bases short and J 3 bases short, with 9 bases between. Germline V lookup: CDR1 KGHSH, CDR2 LQKENI. The CDR3 is 13 amino acids. The CDR3 sequence is CASSPPGIYEQYF. The CDR3 region has the DNA TGTGCCAGCTCACCCCCAGGGATCTACGAGCAGTACTTC.

V and J are TRBV11-3 and TRBJ2-1, with TRBD2 as a possible D gene (6 bases). The V gene's germline CDR1 is SGHNT and CDR2 YENEEA. V was trimmed by 0 bases and J by 9 bases, leaving 15 bases between them. The CDR3 loop spans 15 amino acids. The chain's CDR3 is CASSLDLRRASEQFF. The DNA of the CDR3 is TGTGCCAGCAGCTTAGATCTCCGGAGGGCCTCTGAGCAGTTCTTC. Supplemented by reference TRBV11-3 and TRBJ2-1, the full variable domain reads EAGVVQSPRYKIIEKKQPVAFWCNPISGHNTLYWYLQNLGQGPELLIRYENEEAVDDSQLPKDRFSAERLKGVDSTLKIQPAELGDSAVYLCASSLDLRRASEQFFGPGTRLTVL.

This clone came up many times. The rearrangement links TRBV5-1 to TRBJ2-1, with D unresolved. Trimming left V 0 bases short and J 0 bases short, with 10 bases between. The CDR3 has 16 residues. CDR1 is SGHRS, CDR2 YFSETQ, per germline. CDR3 DNA sequence: TGCGCCAGCAGCTTGGTGCCCGGAAGCTCCTACAATGAGCAGTTCTTC. This codes for CASSLVPGSSYNEQFF.

The rearrangement joins TRBV9 to TRBJ1-2; no definite D call. Trimming took 4 bases from V and 6 from J, leaving 16 bases between them. The V gene's germline CDR1 is SGDLS and CDR2 YYNGEE. The CDR3 is made up of 14 amino acids. The CDR3 DNA sequence: TGTGCCAGCAGCTCTCCAGGATCTGAGCATGGCTACACCTTC. Translating gives CASSSPGSEHGYTF.

The CDR3 spells CASSLADMRTYEQYF. The CDR3 DNA reads TGTGCCAGCAGCTTAGCCGATATGAGGACCTACGAGCAGTACTTC. The rearrangement links TRBV11-3 to TRBJ2-7; D gene unclear. Between the trimmed V and J ends, which lost 1 base and 2 bases, there was a span of 12 bases. Germline V gene lookup returns CDR1 SGHNT and CDR2 YENEEA. The CDR3 covers 15 residues. Supplemented by reference TRBV11-3 and TRBJ2-7, the full variable domain reads EAGVVQSPRYKIIEKKQPVAFWCNPISGHNTLYWYLQNLGQGPELLIRYENEEAVDDSQLPKDRFSAERLKGVDSTLKIQPAELGDSAVYLCASSLADMRTYEQYFGPGTRLTVT.

The V and J genes are TRBV18 and TRBJ1-4, with 7 nucleotides matching TRBD1. Germline CDR1 is KGHSH and CDR2 is LQKENI. The length of the CDR3 is 13 residues. With V trimmed by 4 bases and J by 6 bases, 2 bases remained unmatched. The CDR3 reads CASSRGQDEKLFF. The CDR3 coding sequence is TGTGCCAGCTCACGAGGACAGGATGAAAAACTGTTTTTT.